This TCR beta chain was identified during a study of STAT5B mutations in CD4+ large granular lymphocyte leukemia. Germline trimming cut 5 bases from V and 0 bases from J; bases unmatched to any gene: 4. Germline CDR1 is KGHSH and CDR2 is LQKENI. The CDR3 length is 15 residues. Findings and caveats of the study: CD4-sorted patient repertoires seemed more clonal than healthy CD4+ repertoires. Top patient clones used TRBV06 genes more often: 8/27 versus 2/35 in controls.

The authors' processing: Productive clonotypes were detectable down to 2.59 x 10-5 frequency. Libraries were prepared by immunoSEQ multiplex PCR; TCRdb keeps only in-frame clonotypes and omits some of them. Clonal size and the V and J genes are those of that table, whereas D and trimming came from the DNA. The sample lists 30,000 or so clones, more than 60% seen once, with under 2.5% in the top ten. In the case of this clone: What it recognizes is unknown.

Sequencing input: CD4+ T cells from blood buffy coats. V and J are TRBV18 and TRBJ2-7; 10 nucleotides match TRBD1. The TCR sequence derives from a human donor in good health. The CDR3 sequence: CASSSGTGASYEQYF. Written as DNA, the CDR3 is TGTGCCAGCTCAAGCGGGACAGGGGCCTCCTACGAGCAGTACTTC. The whole variable domain, remainder taken from reference TRBV18 and TRBJ2-7, is NAGVMQNPRHLVRRRGQEARLRCSPMKGHSHVYWYRQLPEEGLKFMVYLQKENIIDESGMPKERFSAEFPKEGPSILRIQQVVRGDSAAYFCASSSGTGASYEQYFGPGTRLTVT.